What follows describes a single T cell receptor beta chain. The antigen remains undetermined. TCRdb keeps only in-frame clones here, not all; method: immunoSEQ multiplex PCR. Of roughly 190,000 clones listed, about nine tenths are singletons. V lost 2 bases and J lost 1, with 5 bases in between. CDR1 is LNHDA and CDR2 is SQIVND in the germline V gene (reference sequence). The length of the CDR3 is 13 residues. The data stem from a study of T cell responses to AZD1222 COVID-19 vaccine. At the level of the study: Second doses that came at about 4 or about 12 weeks were put together. Study-wide findings and caveats: When two AZD1222 doses had been given, Spike-specific TCR breadth and depth rose. Spike-wide vaccine-associated CD4 TCRs dominated at 160-218 and 743-854. Donors were chiefly white British, with a greater number of females, and clonal diversity was perhaps underestimated.

Sequencing used peripheral blood, obtained on day 0 of AZD1222 vaccination. The source of this sequence is an adult in good health. The rearrangement links TRBV19 to TRBJ1-1; D is uncertain. DNA of the CDR3: TGTGCCAGTAGTATAAACCGGAACACTGAAGCTTTCTTT. Translated, it gives CASSINRNTEAFF.